What follows is one T cell receptor beta chain and its context. This entry comes from a study of blood T cells in healthy people across ages. The second PCR ran about 6 to 12 cycles with a sample-barcoded 5' primer and J-beta primers. TCRdb passed the 5' RACE reads through MiXCR, listing each CDR3 protein once. The sample gives 780,000 or so distinct CDR3 sequences, just over 55% of which show up once; 25% to 30% is in the top ten. PBMCs, at least 6 million per sample, were isolated. Germline V gives CDR1 MGHDK, CDR2 SYGVNS. This CDR3 comprises 16 residues. Germline trimming cut 5 bases from V and 6 bases from J; bases unmatched to any gene: 13.

This receptor was taken from a man aged 35-49 years in good health. Sequenced input: blood. This rearrangement joins TRBV25-1 to TRBJ2-1, with 7 nucleotides matching TRBD1. The chain's CDR3 is CASSPRGRGSGNEQFF. As DNA, the CDR3 is TGTGCCAGCAGTCCCCGGGGCAGGGGGTCGGGCAATGAGCAGTTCTTC.